The rows below give T cell receptor beta chains drawn from one sample of a study of blood T cells in healthy people across ages. TCRdb itself ran the 5' RACE reads through MiXCR, one entry per CDR3 protein. The top ten clones hold approximately 4.1% of a sample with 1.5 million to 1.9 million distinct CDR3 sequences, around 40% of them seen once. The sequencing input was blood. The receptors originated from a woman in her late teens or twenties in good health. CDR3s include the opening cysteine and the closing phenylalanine or tryptophan. The D gene is left open where the match is weak. Only some rows state a clone size, as once, few, many or a class for expanded clones.

>TRBV12-3/TRBV12-4|TRBD1|TRBJ2-3|few
TGTGCCAGCAGCTGGGACAGGCTCACAGATACGCAGTATTTT
CASSWDRLTDTQYF
>TRBV27|NA|TRBJ2-4|few
TGTGCCAGCAGTTTAACCGGGACAGCCAAAAACATTCAGTACTTC
CASSLTGTAKNIQYF
>TRBV7-2|TRBD1|TRBJ1-1|NA
TGTGCCAGCAGCTACCTTATCACAGGGGTGGGGAACACTGAAGCTTTCTTT
CASSYLITGVGNTEAFF
>TRBV4-2|NA|TRBJ2-1|once
TGTGCCAGCAGCCACCCCGCGGGGATCTCCTACAATGAGCAGTTCTTC
CASSHPAGISYNEQFF
>TRBV19|NA|TRBJ1-2|NA
TGTGCCAGTAGACCCGACAGAATCTATGGCTACACCTTC
CASRPDRIYGYTF
>TRBV9|TRBD2|TRBJ2-3|NA
TGTGCCAGCAGCGTAGCTGGACTAGCGGGATTCACAGATACGCAGTATTTT
CASSVAGLAGFTDTQYF
>TRBV6-2/TRBV6-3|TRBD1|TRBJ2-5|NA
TGTGCCAGCAGGCCCGGACAGGGAGTACACAATGAGCAGTACTTC
CASRPGQGVHNEQYF
>TRBV10-3|NA|TRBJ2-1|few
TGTGCCATCAGTGCCATGACCGGGGCCTACAATGAGCAGTTCTTC
CAISAMTGAYNEQFF
>TRBV20-1|TRBD2|TRBJ2-1|NA
TGCAGTGCTGGTAGCGGGGGGGATCGAAATGAGCAGTTCTTC
CSAGSGGDRNEQFF
>TRBV27|NA|TRBJ2-1|NA
TGTGCCAGCAGTTTGTCTCTCCCATACAATGAGCAGTTCTTC
CASSLSLPYNEQFF
>TRBV30|TRBD2|TRBJ2-1|once
TGTGCCTGGAGTCCGAAGCGGGGGTATAATGAGCAGTTCTTC
CAWSPKRGYNEQFF
>TRBV29-1|TRBD1|TRBJ2-6|NA
TGCAGCGCCGAGGACAGGGCTGGGGCCAACGTCCTGACTTTC
CSAEDRAGANVLTF
>TRBV2|NA|TRBJ2-1|NA
TGTGCCAGCAGTGTTAGCGCTGAGCAGTTCTTC
CASSVSAEQFF
>TRBV2|NA|TRBJ2-7|few
TGTGCCAGCACCCAGGAAGTGAGAGCCTACGAGCAGTACTTC
CASTQEVRAYEQYF
>TRBV7-7|TRBD2|TRBJ2-1|few
TGTGCTAGCAGCTTAGAGGTTGCGGGAGTGCAGTTCTTC
CASSLEVAGVQFF
>TRBV9|NA|TRBJ2-3|few
TGTGCCAGCAGCGTAGAGATGGATACGCAGTATTTT
CASSVEMDTQYF
>TRBV3-1|NA|TRBJ1-2|NA
TGTGCCAGCAGCCAATCTCCCGACGGCTACACCTTC
CASSQSPDGYTF
>TRBV7-9|TRBD2|TRBJ2-7|NA
TGTGCCAGCAGCTTATCGCAGCGGGAGTCCACCCGCCCCCTCTACGAGCAGTACTTC
CASSLSQRESTRPLYEQYF
>TRBV12-3/TRBV12-4|TRBD2|TRBJ2-1|NA
TGTGCCAGCAGTTACCGGACTAGCGGGAGGGTTGGTGAGCAGTTCTTC
CASSYRTSGRVGEQFF
>TRBV27|NA|TRBJ2-7|NA
TGTGCCAGCAGGCAGGGTCTAGCCTACGAGCAGTACTTC
CASRQGLAYEQYF
>TRBV11-2|TRBD2|TRBJ2-1|NA
TGTGCCAGCAGCTTAGGTCTTAGCGGGAATCGGAATGAGCAGTTCTTC
CASSLGLSGNRNEQFF
>TRBV12-3/TRBV12-4|NA|TRBJ1-5|many
TGTGCCAGCAGTTTAACTGTTAATCAGCCCCAGCATTTT
CASSLTVNQPQHF
>TRBV12-3/TRBV12-4|NA|TRBJ1-5|few
TGTGCTAGCACCTGGACAGTCTATAGCAATCAGCCCCAGCATTTT
CASTWTVYSNQPQHF
>TRBV6-6|TRBD1|TRBJ1-2|few
TGTGCCAGCAGTTCAGGGGGCAGAGGCTACACCTTC
CASSSGGRGYTF
>TRBV3-1|NA|TRBJ2-1|few
TGTGCCAGCAGCAAAGCGGTTGGACGGGGGTACAATGAGCAGTTCTTC
CASSKAVGRGYNEQFF
>TRBV6-5|TRBD2|TRBJ2-2|NA
TGTGCCAGCAGTTACTCGCGGCTAGCGGGTTTGGGCGGGGAGCTGTTTTTT
CASSYSRLAGLGGELFF
>TRBV2|NA|TRBJ1-5|NA
TGTGCCAGCAGTGAAGCTCGAGCCTCCAATCAGCCCCAGCATTTT
CASSEARASNQPQHF
>TRBV27|NA|TRBJ2-7|few
TGTGCCAGCAGTTTAAGGGTATCTCATACTACAAGCTACGAGCAGTACTTC
CASSLRVSHTTSYEQYF
>TRBV7-6|NA|TRBJ1-4|few
TGTGCCAGCAGCTTAGCTCCTCCTGCAACTAATGAAAAACTGTTTTTT
CASSLAPPATNEKLFF
>TRBV9|NA|TRBJ2-1|NA
TGTGCCAGCAGCGTAGGCGTCCTTGCCTACAATGAGCAGTTCTTC
CASSVGVLAYNEQFF
>TRBV20-1|NA|TRBJ1-3|NA
TGCAGTGCTAGTGGGTCAGCTACTGGAAACACCATATATTTT
CSASGSATGNTIYF
>TRBV3-1|TRBD2|TRBJ2-1|few
TGTGCCAGCAGCCCAAAGCGGGGGAGCTCCTACAATGAGCAGTTCTTC
CASSPKRGSSYNEQFF
>TRBV20-1|NA|TRBJ1-6|few
TGCAGTGCTAGAGGTGAGGTAGAGAATTCACCCCTCCACTTT
CSARGEVENSPLHF
>TRBV4-2|NA|TRBJ2-7|many
TGTGCCAGCAGCCAAATCCGCCAAGGGAGCATTTCCTACGAGCAGTACTTC
CASSQIRQGSISYEQYF
>TRBV2|TRBD2|TRBJ2-7|NA
TGTGCCAGCAGAGCGGGACGGCTGAGCTCCTACGAGCAGTACTTC
CASRAGRLSSYEQYF
>TRBV27|NA|TRBJ2-5|once
TGTGCCAGCAGTTTCCATGGGGTTGAGCAGTACTTC
CASSFHGVEQYF
>TRBV29-1|NA|TRBJ1-4|NA
TGCAGCGTTGCTACCCCAACTAATGAAAAACTGTTTTTT
CSVATPTNEKLFF
>TRBV29-1|NA|TRBJ2-3|NA
TGCAGCGTTACCCCACTGGGAGATACGCAGTATTTT
CSVTPLGDTQYF
>TRBV7-3|NA|TRBJ1-1|NA
TGTGCCAGCAGCAGAGGGACAAGTGGCACTGAAGCTTTCTTT
CASSRGTSGTEAFF